Detailed here is one T cell receptor beta chain. This sample was taken from a study of technical replicates of blood from a handful of donors. Generated by immunoSEQ multiplex PCR, the TCRdb table keeps only in-frame clones and is missing some. The sample has around 67,000 clones; around 90% are singletons. The sequencing input was T cells isolated from PBMCs. The origin of this receptor is a human donor in good health.

The CDR3: CASSLRGRVSEQFF. CDR3 sequence (DNA): TGTGCCAGCAGTCTACGGGGGAGGGTAAGTGAGCAGTTCTTC. The V and J genes are TRBV27 and TRBJ2-1; TRBD2 matches 7 bases. Per the germline V gene, CDR1 is MNHEY and CDR2 is SMNVEV (reference sequence). The length of the CDR3 is 14 residues. Trimming at V came to 5 bases and at J to 9 bases, leaving 10 bases not matched to a gene.